Following are 8 T cell receptor beta chains from one sample sequenced in a study of T cell repertoires in cytomegalovirus infection. These receptors' targets are unknown. TCRdb re-derived calls from the reads in MiXCR, one entry per CDR3 protein. In the table there are about 700,000 distinct CDR3 sequences, approximately 33% of which are singletons. The sequences come from cultured PBMCs, collected from culture after CMV antigen stimulation. These receptors came from a human donor in good health (CMV status not recorded). Some clones in this sample may be carry-over from other donors' samples.

The chain couples TRBV5-1 to TRBJ2-1; D gene uncertain. The CDR3 is 12 residues long. Germline V gene data show CDR1 as SGHRS and CDR2 as YFSETQ. The V gene lost 2 bases and the J gene lost 6 bases, with 6 bases spanning the gap. CDR3 sequence reads: CASSFQSNEQFF. CDR3 bases: TGCGCCAGCAGCTTCCAGAGCAATGAGCAGTTCTTC.

The CDR3 DNA reads as TGTGCCAGCAGCTTTTCCCTGGCGGAGACCCAGTACTTC. It translates to CASSFSLAETQYF. J is TRBJ2-5 and V is TRBV7-9; unclear D gene. The CDR3 length is 13 residues. Trimming removed 3 bases at V and 5 bases at J, with 10 bases between. In germline, CDR1 is SEHNR, CDR2 FQNEAQ (reference sequence).

At least ten counts were recorded for this clonotype. This sequence joins TRBV7-2 and TRBJ1-1; a possible D gene is TRBD1 (6 bases). The CDR3 is made up of 13 amino acids. V lost 6 bases, J lost 4 bases, and 12 bases lay in between. CDR1 SGHTA and CDR2 FQGNSA come from the germline V gene. The CDR3 nucleotides read TGTGCCAGCAGATTTGGACAGAGCACTGAAGCTTTCTTT. This gives the protein CASRFGQSTEAFF.

Many counts were recorded for this clonotype. The gene calls are TRBV11-2 and TRBJ2-1; D is possibly TRBD2 (7 bases). The ends were cut back, 6 bases at V and 0 bases at J, with 18 bases in the middle. The CDR3 extends over 17 amino acids. Germline V gene data show CDR1 as SGHAT and CDR2 as FQNNGV. The CDR3 DNA follows: TGTGCCAGCAGTCATCTGGGGGGGGCTGGCTCCTACAATGAGCAGTTCTTC. The encoded protein is CASSHLGGAGSYNEQFF.

This clonotype was observed a handful of times. This chain links TRBV7-2 with TRBJ2-3; perhaps TRBD2 as D (6 bases). The CDR3 extends over 15 amino acids. CDR1 and CDR2 from the germline V gene are SGHTA and FQGNSA. V gave up 0 bases and J gave up 4 bases, with 11 bases separating them. CDR3 sequence (DNA): TGTGCCAGCAGCTTAGCAGTGGGGGACTCAGATACGCAGTATTTT. It yields the protein CASSLAVGDSDTQYF.

This clonotype was observed a few times. V usage is TRBV27 and J usage is TRBJ2-7; the D gene is possibly TRBD2 (5 bases). The CDR3 loop spans 15 amino acids. Trimming cost V 6 bases and J 6 bases, with 21 bases left between them. Germline V gene sequence: CDR1 MNHEY, CDR2 SMNVEV (reference sequence). CDR3 sequence reads: CASSLGEPPYGEQYF. The CDR3 nucleotides read TGTGCCAGCAGCCTCGGGGAGCCCCCCTACGGCGAGCAGTACTTC.

This clonotype occurred a few times. This chain links TRBV10-3 with TRBJ2-1; 8 bases map to TRBD2. Germline lookup yields CDR1 ENHRY and CDR2 SYGVKD. The CDR3 loop spans 14 amino acids. Unmatched junction bases numbered 3, after V lost 2 bases and J lost 6 bases. CDR3 nucleotide sequence: TGTGCCATCAGTGAGGCTAGCGGGCTCAATGAGCAGTTCTTC. Protein: CAISEASGLNEQFF.

This clonotype was observed a handful of times. This chain uses TRBV28 with TRBJ1-2, with D tentatively TRBD1 (6 bases). From germline, CDR1 is MDHEN and CDR2 SYDVKM. This CDR3 has 14 residues. Trimming stripped 6 bases from V and 4 bases from J, with 15 bases between. CDR3 DNA sequence: TGTGCCAGCAGCCCTTCAGGGGTTATCTATGGCTACACCTTC. Translated, it gives CASSPSGVIYGYTF.